Each of the 2 T cell receptor beta chains below was sequenced from the same sample in a study of blood T cell repertoires in COVID-19. Assay used: immunoSEQ multiplex PCR; TCRdb lists only in-frame clones, some missing. Of 100,000 or so clones listed, 75% to 90% were seen once; the top ten hold about 34%. The sequencing sample was made of peripheral blood. The receptors originated from a woman aged 80 or over with acute or convalescent COVID-19.

In nucleotides, the CDR3 is TGTGCCAGCAGCTACACCGGGACAGGCACTGAAGCTTTCTTT. This codes for CASSYTGTGTEAFF. The chain links TRBV7-2 to TRBJ1-1; 8 bases fit TRBD1. The CDR3 loop spans 14 amino acids. Germline CDR1 reads SGHTA; CDR2 reads FQGNSA. The trim removed 4 bases at V and 4 bases at J, leaving 5 bases unmatched.

This clone was picked up a small number of times. Within the sample, other DNA sequences also encode this same CDR3. The chain uses TRBV18 and TRBJ1-4, with TRBD1 identical over 9 bases. The CDR3 is 15 amino acids. The V segment lost 3 bases and the J segment 7 bases; nucleotides outside the gene matches: 6. Germline V gene lookup returns CDR1 KGHSH and CDR2 LQKENI. CDR3 region: CASSPYRGLREKLFF. The DNA for the CDR3 is TGTGCCAGCTCACCGTACAGGGGGCTTCGTGAAAAACTGTTTTTT.